The 17 T cell receptor beta chains in this list originate from one sample, sequenced in a study of beta chain features in type 1 diabetes. Their recognized antigens are unknown. Study-wide results and caveats: Moderate but significant shortening of TCRB CDR3s was recorded in all four CD4+ subsets from Type 1 diabetes patients.

The isolated RNA, all of it, was reverse transcribed, so expressed TCRB transcripts were what got sequenced. Sequenced by immunoSEQ multiplex PCR; TCRdb stores in-frame clones only, minus some. The sample gives about 700,000 clones, around 15% of which show up once; around 0.022% is in the top ten. The material sequenced was naive CD4+ T cells from blood. These receptors were collected from a man between 18 and 35 years old with type 1 diabetes.

The V and J genes are TRBV27 and TRBJ1-4; tentatively, D is TRBD1 (5 bases). The CDR3 runs to 12 residues. Trimming took off 6 bases at V and 4 bases at J, with 6 bases between the two ends. Germline V gene data show CDR1 as MNHEY and CDR2 as SMNVEV (reference sequence). The CDR3 loop reads CASRRGNEKLFF. Written as DNA, the CDR3 is TGTGCCAGCAGAAGGGGTAATGAAAAACTGTTTTTT.

The rearrangement joins TRBV5-1 to TRBJ2-2; no reliable D call. This CDR3 spans 14 amino acids. V lost 1 base and J lost 5, with 9 bases in between. Germline V gives CDR1 SGHRS, CDR2 YFSETQ. For the CDR3, the DNA is TGCGCCAGCAGCTTGACGACGCAGACCGGGGAGCTGTTTTTT. It encodes CASSLTTQTGELFF. The full variable domain, with the rest looked up from reference TRBV5-1 and TRBJ2-2, is KAGVTQTPRYLIKTRGQQVTLSCSPISGHRSVSWYQQTPGQGLQFLFEYFSETQRNKGNFPGRFSGRQFSNSRSEMNVSTLELGDSALYLCASSLTTQTGELFFGEGSRLTVL.

The chain recombines TRBV2 with TRBJ1-1; 10 bases agree with TRBD1. Looked up from germline, CDR1 is SNHLY and CDR2 is FYNNEI. Trimming removed 4 bases from V and 1 base from J; junction bases left unmatched: 0. The CDR3 is made up of 14 amino acids. The CDR3, as DNA: TGTGCCAGCAGTGGGACAGGGGGGAACACTGAAGCTTTCTTT. Residues: CASSGTGGNTEAFF.

V gene TRBV15 combines with J gene TRBJ1-3; the D is unclear. The CDR3 sequence is 14 residues long. V lost 5 bases and J 5 bases, leaving 13 bases between the germline ends. CDR1 is LNHNV and CDR2 is YYDKDF in the germline V gene (reference sequence). This CDR3 is CATSFSASRNTIYF. CDR3 nucleotide sequence: TGTGCCACCAGCTTTTCGGCCTCCCGAAACACCATATATTTT.

The chain is built from TRBV5-1 and TRBJ1-4; the match to TRBD1 covers 8 bases. Unmatched junction bases numbered 10, after V lost 4 bases and J lost 8 bases. The germline CDR1 and CDR2 sequences are SGHRS and YFSETQ. This CDR3 region has 15 residues. In nucleotides, the CDR3 is TGCGCCAGCAGCCTCTGGACAGGGAGCGGGGAAAAACTGTTTTTT. This gives the protein CASSLWTGSGEKLFF. Full variable domain (rest looked up from reference TRBV5-1 and TRBJ1-4): KAGVTQTPRYLIKTRGQQVTLSCSPISGHRSVSWYQQTPGQGLQFLFEYFSETQRNKGNFPGRFSGRQFSNSRSEMNVSTLELGDSALYLCASSLWTGSGEKLFFGSGTQLSVL.

This clone was seen a handful of times. V usage is TRBV7-9 and J usage is TRBJ1-1, with D possibly TRBD1 on 6 matching bases. CDR3 length: 15 amino acids. V gave up 5 bases and J gave up 3 bases, with 16 bases separating them. Germline V CDR1 and CDR2: SEHNR, FQNEAQ (reference sequence). The CDR3 protein is CASSHHGGSDTEAFF. CDR3 DNA sequence: TGTGCCAGCAGCCACCACGGGGGCTCGGACACTGAAGCTTTCTTT.

This clone appeared a few times. This chain connects TRBV4-1 to TRBJ2-1; possibly TRBD1 for D (6 bases). The CDR3 extends over 15 amino acids. Germline-derived CDR1 and CDR2 are MGHRA and YSYEKL. Between the trimmed V and J ends, which lost 4 bases and 2 bases, there was a span of 12 bases. The CDR3 loop is CASSRDGGAYNEQFF. Written as DNA, the CDR3 is TGCGCCAGCAGCCGCGATGGGGGCGCCTACAATGAGCAGTTCTTC.

This clone showed up just a few times. The V call is TRBV4-2, the J call TRBJ1-5; TRBD1 aligns across 8 bases. The CDR3 is made up of 16 amino acids. The junction had 6 bases not matched to a gene; V was cut back by 0 bases and J by 5 bases. Germline assignment: CDR1 LGHNA and CDR2 YNFKEQ. The CDR3 coding sequence is TGTGCCAGCAGCCAAGATGCGAGGACAGGGCATCAGCCCCAGCATTTT. Amino acid sequence: CASSQDARTGHQPQHF.

This clone was observed a few times. The chain is built from TRBV2 and TRBJ1-4; D gene unclear. The germline V gene encodes CDR1 SNHLY and CDR2 FYNNEI. CDR3 length: 12 amino acids. Between the trimmed V and J ends, which lost 6 bases and 8 bases, there was a span of 10 bases. The CDR3 DNA is TGTGCCAGCAGCCCTATGGGGGAAAAACTGTTTTTT. As protein: CASSPMGEKLFF.

The V call is TRBV5-4, the J call TRBJ2-7, with unresolved D. The CDR3 consists of 12 residues. Germline values: CDR1 SGHNT, CDR2 YYREEE (reference sequence). The ends were cut back, 2 bases at V and 6 bases at J, with 9 bases in the middle. The CDR3 here is CASSFYVSEQYF. CDR3 DNA: TGTGCCAGCAGCTTTTATGTAAGCGAGCAGTACTTC. Looking up the rest from reference TRBV5-4 and TRBJ2-7 gives the full variable domain: ETGVTQSPTHLIKTRGQQVTLRCSSQSGHNTVSWYQQALGQGPQFIFQYYREEENGRGNFPPRFSGLQFPNYSSELNVNALELDDSALYLCASSFYVSEQYFGPGTRLTVT.

The chain combines TRBV7-2 with TRBJ2-1; the D is unclear. Germline CDR1 reads SGHTA; CDR2 reads FQGNSA. V lost 1 base and J lost 2, with 9 bases in between. This CDR3 is 15 amino acids long. CDR3 loop: CASSLVLAAYNEQFF. CDR3 nucleotides: TGTGCCAGCAGCTTAGTGTTGGCTGCCTACAATGAGCAGTTCTTC.

The rearrangement links TRBV18 to TRBJ1-5; no definite D call. The V gene lost 0 bases and the J gene lost 6 bases, with 12 bases spanning the gap. Germline values: CDR1 KGHSH, CDR2 LQKENI. This CDR3 has 15 amino acids. The CDR3 DNA sequence: TGTGCCAGCTCACCACCGCCGGGTTTCGGTCAGCCCCAGCATTTT. Its protein product is CASSPPPGFGQPQHF.

V gene TRBV7-9 combines with J gene TRBJ1-2; 10 bases map to TRBD1. This CDR3 has 13 residues. CDR1 is SEHNR, CDR2 FQNEAQ, per germline (reference sequence). V lost 5 bases to trimming and J lost 8 bases; unmatched junction nucleotides: 5. CDR3 loop: CASSLGTGDGYTF. The CDR3 region has the DNA TGTGCCAGCAGCCTAGGGACAGGGGACGGCTACACCTTC.

The chain has TRBV2 and TRBJ2-4; D is uncertain. The CDR3 spans 15 residues. CDR1 SNHLY and CDR2 FYNNEI come from the germline V gene. V lost 6 bases to trimming and J lost 0 bases, with 12 bases between them. DNA for the CDR3: TGTGCCAGCAGATTTCAGGAGTTAGCCAAAAACATTCAGTACTTC. This gives the protein CASRFQELAKNIQYF.

V usage is TRBV4-2 and J usage is TRBJ2-1; 8 bases are a match to TRBD2. V was clipped by 1 base and J by 7 bases; unmatched bases: 6. CDR1 is LGHNA and CDR2 is YNFKEQ in the germline V gene. CDR3 length: 15 residues. The CDR3 sequence is CASSQGSGGGNEQFF. The CDR3 nucleotides read TGTGCCAGCAGCCAAGGAAGCGGGGGTGGAAATGAGCAGTTCTTC.

This clone was counted a few times. The V and J genes are TRBV28 and TRBJ1-2, with D unresolved. V was shortened by 6 bases and J by 2 bases, with 10 bases between the two germline ends. CDR3 length: 13 residues. Per germline, CDR1 MDHEN and CDR2 SYDVKM. The CDR3, as DNA: TGTGCCAGCAGACCCCCAGAGAACTATGGCTACACCTTC. Translated, it gives CASRPPENYGYTF.

The chain employs TRBV9 and TRBJ1-2, with D perhaps matching TRBD1 (5 bases). CDR1 SGDLS and CDR2 YYNGEE come from the germline V gene. Deletions cut 0 bases from V and 2 bases from J, with 11 bases between. The CDR3 has 15 amino acids. The chain's CDR3 is CASSVGTPGNYGYTF. Written as DNA, the CDR3 is TGTGCCAGCAGCGTAGGAACGCCAGGGAACTATGGCTACACCTTC.